The present TCR beta chain was sequenced within a study of blood T cell repertoires in COVID-19. Study in general: Sites in the United States, Italy and Spain provided acute and convalescent COVID-19 samples. T cells, B-cell-depleted T cells, or PBMCs supplied cDNA or gDNA.

Looked up from germline, CDR1 is SGHVS and CDR2 is FQNEAQ. The CDR3 is 13 amino acids. Trimming took off 2 bases at V and 5 bases at J, with 7 bases between the two ends. In the original workflow: Estimated nucleated cell counts came from reference gene primer amplification. Sequencing used immunoSEQ multiplex PCR; TCRdb keeps in-frame clones, though not all of them. V, J and clone size are those of that table, while D and trimming were read from the DNA. The sample consists of 250,000 or so clones, roughly 84% of them appearing once. This clonotype was sampled from a middle-aged woman who had recovered from COVID-19. Sequencing was done on a sample of peripheral blood. V usage is TRBV7-8 and J usage is TRBJ1-5; D is unresolved. In DNA form, the CDR3 reads TGTGCCAGCAGCTTATTAGAGGATCAGCCCCAGCATTTT. This encodes CASSLLEDQPQHF.